This T cell receptor (beta chain) stems from a study of blood T cell repertoires in COVID-19 (dated by TCRdb to the early 2020s). Study-wide context: Samples covering the acute and convalescent phases of COVID-19 were provided by collaborators in the United States, Italy and Spain. The prospective study material was composed of cDNA or gDNA derived from T cells, B-cell-depleted T cells, or PBMCs. Deeply sampled blood TCRbeta repertoires from subjects exposed to, actively infected with, or recovered from COVID-19 were included in the dataset. The repertoires were made available in a free public database intended to serve as a resource for research on the immune response to SARS-CoV-2. Samples came from the ongoing ImmuneRACE study (first 160 participants) plus 1,254 subjects from 6 global collaborators. A de-identified subject ID, COVID-19 status, age in years and sex were almost always included in the sample metadata. HLA class I and class II types, where available, came from metadata supplied by the sample provider rather than from assay-based typing.

On the study overall, not on this receptor specifically: The amount of clinical and demographic metadata varied by source and participant and was provided uncurated.

Participants in the prospective study were aged 18 to 89 years, lived in 20 to 30 United States geographic areas, and enrolled through a virtual design. Cohort assignment in the prospective study relied on participant-reported clinical history from a screening survey and a study questionnaire. A participant counted as exposed if, within 2 weeks of entering the study, that participant had been in contact with someone who had a PCR-confirmed or clinician-diagnosed COVID-19 case. Mobile phlebotomists in the prospective study collected whole blood, serum and a nasopharyngeal or oropharyngeal swab from every participant. Over a roughly two-month period, participants in the prospective study had the option of providing additional blood draws and questionnaires. Prospective study blood samples were shipped either frozen or at room temperature before DNA extraction. From the cysteine up to the phenylalanine, the CDR3 has a length of 14 residues. Only the CDR3 part of the read is kept: 42 bases, read in frame from the first base. The CDR1 and CDR2 encoded by the germline V gene are SGHNT and YENEEA. Clipping removes 3 bases from V and 4 bases from J, with 0 as the unmatched junction base count.

This clone occurred once. Its binding antigen is unknown. The sample holds no much larger clone one base away, and base qualities are not on file. The immunoSEQ Assay, a bias-controlled multiplex PCR, was used to amplify TCRbeta CDR3 regions from genomic DNA. Regarding the original processing steps: The number of nucleated cells in each sample was estimated from the amplification of reference gene primers within the assay. To quantify the absolute abundance of each unique TCRbeta CDR3 rearrangement, sequence reads were collapsed and filtered. For each sample, productive Simpson clonality was calculated by taking the square root of Simpson's diversity index across productive rearrangements. As stored in TCRdb, this immuneACCESS dataset retains in-frame rearrangements with V and J assigned. A fraction of the clones does not appear; measured against another copy, unresolved V genes explain less than half of the discrepancy, and the remainder lacks a known reason. Clone size and V and J calls were adopted from that table, with D and trimming inferred from the DNA. Across this sample there are more than 300,000 clones, with roughly 90% seen only once. The top ten clonotypes cover roughly 3.9% of the sample.

This receptor was obtained from a woman in her twenties or thirties who had been exposed to COVID-19. Sequencing was carried out using PBMCs or T cells enriched from blood (not recorded which). The rearrangement joined TRBV11-3 to TRBJ2-1, and 10 bases in between align with TRBD1. This receptor carries the CDR3 CASSLGQGYNEQFF. The DNA sequence is TGTGCCAGCAGCTTGGGACAGGGGTACAATGAGCAGTTCTTC. The full variable domain, completed from the reference TRBV11-3 and TRBJ2-1 proteins outside the CDR3, reads EAGVVQSPRYKIIEKKQPVAFWCNPISGHNTLYWYLQNLGQGPELLIRYENEEAVDDSQLPKDRFSAERLKGVDSTLKIQPAELGDSAVYLCASSLGQGYNEQFFGPGTRLTVL.